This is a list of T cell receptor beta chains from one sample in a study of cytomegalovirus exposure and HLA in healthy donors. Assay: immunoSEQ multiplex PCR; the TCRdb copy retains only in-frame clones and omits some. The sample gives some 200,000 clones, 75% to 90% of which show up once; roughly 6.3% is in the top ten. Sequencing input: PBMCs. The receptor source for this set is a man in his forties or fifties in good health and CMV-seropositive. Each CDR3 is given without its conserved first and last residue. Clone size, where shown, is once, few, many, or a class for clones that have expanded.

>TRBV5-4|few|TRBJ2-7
ASSLRTGYEQY
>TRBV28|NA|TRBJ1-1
ASSSPQGFSEAF
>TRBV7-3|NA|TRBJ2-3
ASSLNVRTDTQY
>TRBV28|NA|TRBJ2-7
ASSPRWGRIDEQY
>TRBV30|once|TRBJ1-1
AWSVAGGTEAF
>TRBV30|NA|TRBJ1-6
AWSVPGQYNSPLH
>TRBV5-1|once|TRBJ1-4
ASSPGGLTNEKLF
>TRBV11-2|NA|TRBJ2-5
ASSLGAGETQY
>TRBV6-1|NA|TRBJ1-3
ASSDTGAGRGNTIY
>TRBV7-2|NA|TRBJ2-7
ASSLDSGDSSYEQY
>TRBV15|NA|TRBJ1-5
ATSRDEVAQPQH
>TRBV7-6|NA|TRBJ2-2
ASSLGLVNTGELF
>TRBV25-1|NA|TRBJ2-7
ASSEYRGGGYEQY
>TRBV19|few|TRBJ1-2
ASTPEDSHGYT
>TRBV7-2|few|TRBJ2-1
ASTQRGGRYNEQF
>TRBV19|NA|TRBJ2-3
ASRNPAGVADTQY
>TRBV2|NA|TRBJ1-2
ASRVDRTGADGYT
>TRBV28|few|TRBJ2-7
ASQHRGEVYEQY
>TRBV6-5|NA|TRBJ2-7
ASAQGHHEQY
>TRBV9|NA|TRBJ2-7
ASSVEGSGVYEQY
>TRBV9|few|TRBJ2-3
ASSEGSGAPSTDTQY
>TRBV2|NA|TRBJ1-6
ASSATGNNSPLH
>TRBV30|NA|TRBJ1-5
AWSVGQGYQPQH
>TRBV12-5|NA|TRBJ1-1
ASGLFRPGEEAF
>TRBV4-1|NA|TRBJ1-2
ASSQRTGVAWYT
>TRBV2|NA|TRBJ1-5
ASSGGLGKYSNQPQH
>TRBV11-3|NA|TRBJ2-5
ASSPSSGRGETQY
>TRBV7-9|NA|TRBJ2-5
ASSYLGETQY
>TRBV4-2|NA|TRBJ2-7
ASSQMAGGSYEQY
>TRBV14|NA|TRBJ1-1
ASSQAGYTEAF
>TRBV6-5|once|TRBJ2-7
ASSGALYEQY
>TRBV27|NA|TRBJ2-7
ASSFSGQSSYEQY
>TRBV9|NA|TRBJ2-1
ASSVVAGDNEQF
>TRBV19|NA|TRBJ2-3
ASSDRGLNTQY
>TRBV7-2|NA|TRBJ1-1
ASSPRWVNTEAF
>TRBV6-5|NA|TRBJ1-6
ASSYSGRESPLH
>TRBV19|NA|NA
ASSSGTYEQY
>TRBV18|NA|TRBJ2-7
ASSRLAPQGEQY
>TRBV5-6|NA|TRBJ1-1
ASSFETEAF
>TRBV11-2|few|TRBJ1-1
ASSWDRGRTEAF
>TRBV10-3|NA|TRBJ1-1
AISTLGGFNTEAF
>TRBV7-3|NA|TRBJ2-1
ASSLRLAGANEQF
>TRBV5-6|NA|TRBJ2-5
ASSFGETQY
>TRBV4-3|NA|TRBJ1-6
ASSQDVGGSSYNSPLH
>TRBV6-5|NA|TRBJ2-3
ASSYSQRGGLDTQY
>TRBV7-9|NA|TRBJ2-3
ASAAGLDTQY
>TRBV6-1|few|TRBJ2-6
ASSSGVDGANVLT
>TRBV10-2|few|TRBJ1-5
ASSESDARLGFYQPQH
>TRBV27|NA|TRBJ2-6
ASSSPGGPSGANVLT
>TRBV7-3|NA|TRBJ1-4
ASSPTGSANEKLF
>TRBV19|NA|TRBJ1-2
ASSTRQNYGYT
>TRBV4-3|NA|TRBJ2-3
ASSQGDRGTDTQY
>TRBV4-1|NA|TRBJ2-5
ASSPNREGETQY
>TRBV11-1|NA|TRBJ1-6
ASREGAKYNSPLH
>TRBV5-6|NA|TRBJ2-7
ASSLPGQGTYEQY
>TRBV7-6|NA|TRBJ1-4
ASSPKAGRGMEKLF
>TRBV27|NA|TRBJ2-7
ASSQRLASHPYEQY